The 10 T cell receptor beta chains in this list originate from one sample, sequenced in a study of technical replicates of blood from a few donors. The table came from immunoSEQ multiplex PCR; TCRdb's copy has only in-frame clones and leaves some out. The sample contains around 62,000 clones, 95% to 98% of which appear only once. Source material: T cells isolated from PBMCs. All receptors derive from a human donor in good health.

The CDR3 coding sequence is TGTGCCGCTGGGAGAGGACTAGCGGTTATCGATGAGCAGTTCTTC. Its translation is CAAGRGLAVIDEQFF. The chain links TRBV6-5 to TRBJ2-1; 10 bases match TRBD2. V shed 11 bases and J 8 bases; nucleotides not matched to a gene: 15. This CDR3 is 15 amino acids long. Germline CDR1 reads MNHEY; CDR2 reads SVGAGI.

As for this clone: Sequence at one end of the junction differs from germline and may be a read error. CDR3: CSVEAGGGTDTQYF. CDR3 coding DNA: TGCAGCGTCGAAGCGGGAGGCGGCACAGATACGCAGTATTTT. The chain has TRBV29-1 and TRBJ2-3; TRBD2 matches 9 bases. The germline CDR1 and CDR2 sequences are SQVTM and ANQGSEA. CDR3 size: 14 residues.

This clone was recorded only once. The rearrangement joins TRBV4-1 to TRBJ2-1; D is unclear. The CDR3 sequence is 14 residues long. The V end was cut by 2 bases, the J end by 5 bases, with 10 bases between. Germline V gene sequence: CDR1 MGHRA, CDR2 YSYEKL. CDR3 nucleotide sequence: TGCGCCAGCAGCCAATTTCAGGATAACAATGAGCAGTTCTTC. It translates to CASSQFQDNNEQFF.

This CDR3 is CASSRTNSNTGELFF. The CDR3 bases are TGTGCCAGCAGCCGGACAAACTCGAACACCGGGGAGCTGTTTTTT. The genes are TRBV5-8 and TRBJ2-2; possible D gene TRBD1, 5 bases. The germline CDR1 and CDR2 sequences are SGHTS and YDEGEE. The ends were cut back, 4 bases at V and 0 bases at J, with 10 bases in the middle. The length of the CDR3 is 15 residues.

This clone was counted a single time. This chain joins TRBV11-2 and TRBJ2-6; D is perhaps TRBD1 (6 bases). V was shortened by 5 bases and J by 0 bases, with 14 bases between the two germline ends. Germline V CDR1 and CDR2: SGHAT, FQNNGV. The CDR3 runs 17 residues. CDR3 bases: TGTGCCAGCAGCCGACGGACAGAGAGCTCTGGGGCCAACGTCCTGACTTTC. It specifies CASSRRTESSGANVLTF.

This rearrangement joins TRBV4-1 to TRBJ1-4, with unresolved D. The germline V gene has CDR1 MGHRA and CDR2 YSYEKL. There are 14 residues in the CDR3. The V and J ends lost 1 base and 12 bases respectively, with 15 bases between them. The CDR3: CASSQVSAHEELFF. The CDR3 DNA reads as TGCGCCAGCAGCCAAGTTAGCGCCCATGAGGAACTGTTTTTT.

J is TRBJ2-7 and V is TRBV7-6, with 7 nucleotides matching TRBD2. This CDR3 spans 18 amino acids. J was trimmed by 1 base and V by 5 bases; bases with no gene match: 17. Germline V lookup: CDR1 SGHVS, CDR2 FNYEAQ. DNA for the CDR3: TGTGCCAGCAGCCTCGGGCGGTCGGGACTAACACGATCCTACGAGCAGTACTTC. This translates into CASSLGRSGLTRSYEQYF.

The chain couples TRBV5-1 to TRBJ2-1; 10 nucleotides agree with TRBD2. Germline loops: CDR1 SGHRS, CDR2 YFSETQ. The CDR3 covers 16 residues. The V segment lost 4 bases and the J segment 3 bases; nucleotides outside the gene matches: 7. In DNA, the CDR3 is TGCGCCAGCAGCGTTCGTACTAGCGGGAACTACAATGAGCAGTTCTTC. Its translation is CASSVRTSGNYNEQFF. Full variable domain (rest looked up from reference TRBV5-1 and TRBJ2-1): KAGVTQTPRYLIKTRGQQVTLSCSPISGHRSVSWYQQTPGQGLQFLFEYFSETQRNKGNFPGRFSGRQFSNSRSEMNVSTLELGDSALYLCASSVRTSGNYNEQFFGPGTRLTVL.

V and J are TRBV19 and TRBJ2-1; D gene unclear. Trimming removed 5 bases at V and 0 bases at J, with 11 bases between. CDR3 length: 15 amino acids. Germline assignment: CDR1 LNHDA and CDR2 SQIVND (reference sequence). CDR3 nucleotides: TGTGCCAGTAGTGACAAGCCGACCTCCTACAATGAGCAGTTCTTC. It is translated as CASSDKPTSYNEQFF.

The V gene is TRBV4-1, the J gene TRBJ1-5; 8 nucleotides match TRBD1. V trimming: 0 bases; J trimming: 7 bases; junction bases outside the gene matches: 2. The CDR3 has 14 residues. Germline loops: CDR1 MGHRA, CDR2 YSYEKL. As DNA, the CDR3 is TGCGCCAGCAGCCAAGAACAGGGGGGGCAGCCCCAGCATTTT. This gives the protein CASSQEQGGQPQHF.